Listed below are T cell receptor beta chains from one sample, sequenced in a study of a mutant IDH1 vaccine in newly diagnosed glioma. Sequencing was performed with immunoSEQ multiplex PCR; in TCRdb, only in-frame clones are kept and a portion is missing. The sample includes 90,000 to 100,000 clones, about 90% of them seen just once. Source: PBMCs, taken from a glioma patient treated with radiotherapy, temozolomide or both. The receptors derive from a woman aged 45-59 years with glioma. The CDR3 runs from the conserved cysteine through the conserved F or W.

cdr3_aa,j_call,v_call
CASRSGLSNTGELFF,TRBJ2-2,TRBV5-5
CASSWGRMTGNTIYF,TRBJ1-3,TRBV7-9
CASSKGQVQGNEKLFF,TRBJ1-4,TRBV21-1
CASSPWGRLSSYEQYF,-,TRBV7-9
CASTLGQGFSGNTIYF,TRBJ1-3,TRBV28
CAWIGTGRGGREKLFF,TRBJ1-4,TRBV30
CASRGDSSYEQYF,TRBJ2-7,TRBV28
CASTPVGQFTKQYF,TRBJ2-7,TRBV28
CASSLDQGTYEQYF,TRBJ2-7,TRBV5-6
CASSSSEAFF,TRBJ1-1,TRBV28
CASSLGTSSDEQYF,TRBJ2-7,TRBV28
CASSLVPSDDNGGGYTF,TRBJ1-2,TRBV5-1
CAWGLEGDTQYF,TRBJ2-3,TRBV30
CASSSSRDRYLGNNEQFF,TRBJ2-1,TRBV28
CASSDSEGRHEQYF,TRBJ2-7,TRBV2
CASSLGDRATEAFF,TRBJ1-1,TRBV5-1
CASSAQTENTEAFF,TRBJ1-1,TRBV18
CASSLSVAGGPQETQYF,TRBJ2-5,TRBV27
CASSPQETQYF,TRBJ2-5,TRBV7-2
CASSSGQGAGELFF,TRBJ2-2,TRBV7-7
CASSLRDTFLNTEAFF,TRBJ1-1,TRBV7-9
CASSGTAGENEQYF,TRBJ2-7,TRBV10-1
CASSMLPPGLAGGTGELFF,TRBJ2-2,TRBV5-1
CASSSQGYDTQYF,TRBJ2-3,TRBV7-8
CASSSTARLAGVTYEQYF,TRBJ2-7,TRBV5-1
CATQGQGPLFSYEQYF,TRBJ2-7,TRBV28
CASSRAFQDTIYF,TRBJ1-3,TRBV11-1
CASSLGGRGNQPQHF,TRBJ1-5,TRBV7-7
CASRGATSYEQYF,TRBJ2-7,TRBV28
CASSLDPQNMNTEAFF,TRBJ1-1,TRBV5-1
CASSQDGTNGYEQYF,TRBJ2-7,TRBV4-2
CASSPPRTGSTDTQYF,TRBJ2-3,TRBV5-5
CATSRGTRIRNQPQHF,TRBJ1-5,TRBV15
CATKLDTGVNGNTEAFF,TRBJ1-1,TRBV28
CASSPPGYIGGAKSGANVLTF,TRBJ2-6,TRBV4-1
CASSYSGASSTDTQYF,TRBJ2-3,TRBV6-5
CASRTRDPRTDTQYF,TRBJ2-3,TRBV6-1
CASSPTGFTGELFF,TRBJ2-2,TRBV7-9
CASSPPSKGRTGELFF,TRBJ2-2,TRBV18
CASSARGRGTSGNTIYF,TRBJ1-3,TRBV7-9
CASSPEGDSNQPQHF,TRBJ1-5,TRBV7-9
CASSLATGQGDPPLHF,TRBJ1-6,TRBV7-8
CASSPNSGETQYF,TRBJ2-5,TRBV4-2
CASSPGLAGGIYNEQFF,TRBJ2-1,TRBV19
CSVEQVRDTQYF,TRBJ2-3,TRBV29-1
CASSVTTTGSGELFF,TRBJ2-2,TRBV9
CAWSSLGGNTIYF,TRBJ1-3,TRBV30
CASRARDTDTQYF,TRBJ2-3,TRBV2
CASSWSPRAAGELFF,TRBJ2-2,TRBV6-5
CASSPPMRYYNEQFF,TRBJ2-1,TRBV4-1
CASSQIGVNYGYTF,TRBJ1-2,TRBV28
CASSVGLAEETQYF,TRBJ2-5,TRBV9
CASSPRAGGNEKLFF,TRBJ1-4,TRBV18
CASSEARPMDTQYF,TRBJ2-3,TRBV10-1